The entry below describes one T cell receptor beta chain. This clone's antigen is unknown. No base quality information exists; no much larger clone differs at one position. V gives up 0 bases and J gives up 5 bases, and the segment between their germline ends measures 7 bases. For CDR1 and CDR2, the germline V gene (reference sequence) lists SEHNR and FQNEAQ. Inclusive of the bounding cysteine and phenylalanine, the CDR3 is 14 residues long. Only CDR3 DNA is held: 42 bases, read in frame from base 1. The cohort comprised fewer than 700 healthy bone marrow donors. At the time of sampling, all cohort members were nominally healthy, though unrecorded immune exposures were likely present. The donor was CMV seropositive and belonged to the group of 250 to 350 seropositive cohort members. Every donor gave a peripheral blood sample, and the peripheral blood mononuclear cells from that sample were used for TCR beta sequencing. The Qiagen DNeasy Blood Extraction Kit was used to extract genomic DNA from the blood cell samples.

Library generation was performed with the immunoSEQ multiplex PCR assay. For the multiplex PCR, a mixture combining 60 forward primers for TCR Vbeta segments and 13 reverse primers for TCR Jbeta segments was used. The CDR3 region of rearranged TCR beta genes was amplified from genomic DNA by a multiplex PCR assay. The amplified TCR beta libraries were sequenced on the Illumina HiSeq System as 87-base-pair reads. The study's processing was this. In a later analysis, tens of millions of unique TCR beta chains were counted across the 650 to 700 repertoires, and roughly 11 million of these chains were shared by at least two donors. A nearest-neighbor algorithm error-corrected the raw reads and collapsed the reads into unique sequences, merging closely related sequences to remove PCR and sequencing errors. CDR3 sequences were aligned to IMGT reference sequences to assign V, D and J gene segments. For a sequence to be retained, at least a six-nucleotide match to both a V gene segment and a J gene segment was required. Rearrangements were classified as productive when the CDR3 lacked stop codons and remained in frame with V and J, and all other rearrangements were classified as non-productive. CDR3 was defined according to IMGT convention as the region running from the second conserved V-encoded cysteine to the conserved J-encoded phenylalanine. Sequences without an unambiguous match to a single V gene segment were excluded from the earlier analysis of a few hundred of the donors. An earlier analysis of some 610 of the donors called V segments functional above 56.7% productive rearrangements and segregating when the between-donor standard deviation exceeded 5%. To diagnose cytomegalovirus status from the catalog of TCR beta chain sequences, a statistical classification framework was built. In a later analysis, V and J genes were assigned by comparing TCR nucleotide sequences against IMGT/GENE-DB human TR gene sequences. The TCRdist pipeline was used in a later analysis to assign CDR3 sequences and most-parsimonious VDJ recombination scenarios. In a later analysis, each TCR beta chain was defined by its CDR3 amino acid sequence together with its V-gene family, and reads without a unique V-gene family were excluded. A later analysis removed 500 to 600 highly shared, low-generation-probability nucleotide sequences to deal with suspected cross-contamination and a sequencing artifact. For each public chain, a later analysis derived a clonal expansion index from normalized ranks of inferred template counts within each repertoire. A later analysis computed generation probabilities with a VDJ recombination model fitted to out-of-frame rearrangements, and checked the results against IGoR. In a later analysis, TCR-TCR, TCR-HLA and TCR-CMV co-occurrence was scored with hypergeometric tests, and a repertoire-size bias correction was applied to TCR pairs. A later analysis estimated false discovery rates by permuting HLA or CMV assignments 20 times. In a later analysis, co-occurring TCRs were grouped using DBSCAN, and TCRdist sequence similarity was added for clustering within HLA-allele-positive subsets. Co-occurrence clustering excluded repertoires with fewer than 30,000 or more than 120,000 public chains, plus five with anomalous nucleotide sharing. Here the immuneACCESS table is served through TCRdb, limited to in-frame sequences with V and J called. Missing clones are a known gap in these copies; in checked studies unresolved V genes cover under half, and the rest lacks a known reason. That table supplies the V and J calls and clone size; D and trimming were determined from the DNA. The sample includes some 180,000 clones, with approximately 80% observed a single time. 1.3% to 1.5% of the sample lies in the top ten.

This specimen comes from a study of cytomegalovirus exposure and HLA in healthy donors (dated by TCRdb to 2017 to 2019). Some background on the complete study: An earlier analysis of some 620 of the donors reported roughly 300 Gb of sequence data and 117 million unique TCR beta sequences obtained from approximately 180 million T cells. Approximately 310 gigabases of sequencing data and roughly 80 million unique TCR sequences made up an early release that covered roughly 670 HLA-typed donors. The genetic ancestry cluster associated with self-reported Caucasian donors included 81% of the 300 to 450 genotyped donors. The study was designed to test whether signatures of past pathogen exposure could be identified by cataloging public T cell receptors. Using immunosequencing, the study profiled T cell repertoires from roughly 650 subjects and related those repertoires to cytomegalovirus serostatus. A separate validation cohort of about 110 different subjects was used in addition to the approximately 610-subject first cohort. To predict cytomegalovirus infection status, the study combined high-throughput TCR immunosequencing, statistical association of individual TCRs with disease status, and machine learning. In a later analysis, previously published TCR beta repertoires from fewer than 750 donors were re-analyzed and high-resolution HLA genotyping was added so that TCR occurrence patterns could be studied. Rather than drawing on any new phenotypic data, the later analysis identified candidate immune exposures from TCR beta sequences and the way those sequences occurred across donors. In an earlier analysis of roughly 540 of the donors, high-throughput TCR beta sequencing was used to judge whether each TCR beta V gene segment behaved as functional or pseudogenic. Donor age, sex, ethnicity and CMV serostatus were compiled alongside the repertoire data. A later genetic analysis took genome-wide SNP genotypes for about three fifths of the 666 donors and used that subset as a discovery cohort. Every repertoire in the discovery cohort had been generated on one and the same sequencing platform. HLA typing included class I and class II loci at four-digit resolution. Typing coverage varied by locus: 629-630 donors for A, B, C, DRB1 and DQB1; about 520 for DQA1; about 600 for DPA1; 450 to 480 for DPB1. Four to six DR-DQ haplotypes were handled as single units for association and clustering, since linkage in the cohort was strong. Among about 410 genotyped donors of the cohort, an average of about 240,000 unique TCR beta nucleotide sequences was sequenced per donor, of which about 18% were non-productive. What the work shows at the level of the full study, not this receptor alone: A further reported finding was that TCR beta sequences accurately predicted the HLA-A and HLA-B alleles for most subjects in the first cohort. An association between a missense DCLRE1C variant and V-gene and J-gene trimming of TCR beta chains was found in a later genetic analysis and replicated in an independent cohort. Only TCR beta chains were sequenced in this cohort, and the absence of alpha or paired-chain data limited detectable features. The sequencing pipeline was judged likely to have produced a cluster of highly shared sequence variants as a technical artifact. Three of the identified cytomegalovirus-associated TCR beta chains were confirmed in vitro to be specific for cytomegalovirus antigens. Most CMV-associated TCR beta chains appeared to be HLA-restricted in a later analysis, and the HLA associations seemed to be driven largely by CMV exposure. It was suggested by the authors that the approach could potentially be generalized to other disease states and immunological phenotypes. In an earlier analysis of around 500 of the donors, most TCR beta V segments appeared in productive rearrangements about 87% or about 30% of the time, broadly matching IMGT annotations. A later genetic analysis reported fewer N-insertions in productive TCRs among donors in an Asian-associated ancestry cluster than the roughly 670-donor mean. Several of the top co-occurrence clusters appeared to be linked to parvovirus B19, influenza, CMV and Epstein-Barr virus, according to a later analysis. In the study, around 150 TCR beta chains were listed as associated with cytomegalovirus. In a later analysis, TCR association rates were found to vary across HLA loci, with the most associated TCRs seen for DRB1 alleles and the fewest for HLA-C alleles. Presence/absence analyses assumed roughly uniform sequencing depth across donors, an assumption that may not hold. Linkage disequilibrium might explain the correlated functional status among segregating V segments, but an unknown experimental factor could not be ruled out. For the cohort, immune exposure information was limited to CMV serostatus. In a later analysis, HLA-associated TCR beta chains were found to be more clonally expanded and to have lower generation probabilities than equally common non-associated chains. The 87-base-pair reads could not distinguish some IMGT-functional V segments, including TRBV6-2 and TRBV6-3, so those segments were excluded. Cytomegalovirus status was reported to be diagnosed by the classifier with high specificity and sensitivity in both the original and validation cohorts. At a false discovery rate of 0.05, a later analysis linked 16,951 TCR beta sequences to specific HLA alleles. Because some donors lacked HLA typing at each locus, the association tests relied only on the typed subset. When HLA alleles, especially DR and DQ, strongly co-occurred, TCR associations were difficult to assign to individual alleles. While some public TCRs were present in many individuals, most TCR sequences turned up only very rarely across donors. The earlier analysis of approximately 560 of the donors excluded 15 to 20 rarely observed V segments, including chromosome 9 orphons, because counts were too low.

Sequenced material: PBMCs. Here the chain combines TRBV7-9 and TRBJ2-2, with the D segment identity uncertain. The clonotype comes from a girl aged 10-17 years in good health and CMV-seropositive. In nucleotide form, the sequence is TGTGCCAGCAGCTTAGCCCTCGGGACCGGGGAGCTGTTTTTT. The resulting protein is CASSLALGTGELFF.